The 10 T cell receptor beta chains below were found in one sample sequenced in a study of cytomegalovirus exposure and HLA in healthy donors. PCR was performed using 60 Vbeta and 13 Jbeta primers. Clones were sequenced by immunoSEQ multiplex PCR, and TCRdb holds only the in-frame ones, with some missing. The sample has hundreds of thousands of clones; around 88% are singletons. The specimen sequenced was PBMCs. The receptors stem from a woman between 18 and 29 years old in good health and CMV-seronegative.

This chain uses TRBV6-6 with TRBJ1-5, with D uncertain. The CDR3 contains 15 residues. The germline V gene encodes CDR1 MNHNY and CDR2 SVGAGI (reference sequence). Trimming pared 8 bases from V and 7 bases from J, leaving 21 bases between. The CDR3 DNA is TGTGCCAGCTCCTCCCTGGGCGGCGGGGAACAGCCCCAGCATTTT. Its translation: CASSSLGGGEQPQHF.

CDR3 amino acids: CASMTGGAYGYTF. CDR3 DNA sequence: TGCGCCAGCATGACAGGGGGGGCCTATGGCTACACCTTC. The chain recombines TRBV10-2 with TRBJ1-2; TRBD1 agrees at 9 bases. V lost 7 bases and J lost 4; bases outside the gene matches: 4. CDR1 is WSHSY, CDR2 SAAADI, per germline. This CDR3 contains 13 residues.

The chain links TRBV7-6 to TRBJ1-6; 9 bases align to TRBD1. The CDR3 has 17 residues. CDR1 is SGHVS and CDR2 is FNYEAQ in the germline V gene. The junction had 11 bases not matched to a gene; V was cut back by 1 base and J by 10 bases. CDR3: CASSLESQGASFSPLHF. The CDR3 DNA is TGTGCCAGCAGCTTAGAATCACAGGGGGCTTCGTTCTCACCCCTCCACTTT.

V usage is TRBV7-9 and J usage is TRBJ2-2, with TRBD2 matching 12 bases. This CDR3 region has 16 residues. The germline V gene encodes CDR1 SEHNR and CDR2 FQNEAQ (reference sequence). V gave up 5 bases and J gave up 4 bases; unmatched junction bases: 5. For the CDR3, the DNA is TGTGCCAGCAGCGTTCTAGCGGGGGGGCCCACCGGGGAGCTGTTTTTT. The encoded protein is CASSVLAGGPTGELFF.

The chain has TRBV27 and TRBJ1-1; 9 bases agree with TRBD1. V was pared by 5 bases and J by 3 bases, with 4 bases of the junction left unmatched. The length of the CDR3 is 14 residues. Per the germline V gene, CDR1 is MNHEY and CDR2 is SMNVEV (reference sequence). The CDR3, as DNA: TGTGCCAGCAGTCCCTGGGACAGGGACACTGAAGCTTTCTTT. Its protein is CASSPWDRDTEAFF.

The rearrangement links TRBV5-8 to TRBJ2-5, with 9 bases identical to TRBD2. The DNA matches TRBJ2-7 better at its end, which makes the J call doubtful. The CDR3 has 15 amino acids. Germline V lookup: CDR1 SGHTS, CDR2 YDEGEE. The CDR3 protein is CASSLLREGTYEQYF. DNA for the CDR3: TGTGCCAGCAGCTTGTTGCGGGAGGGGACCTACGAGCAGTACTTC.

This clone was recorded once. The V and J genes are TRBV28 and TRBJ1-5, with no clear D. The CDR3 loop spans 16 amino acids. Deletions cut 2 bases from V and 2 bases from J, with 13 bases between. Germline V gives CDR1 MDHEN, CDR2 SYDVKM. The CDR3 bases are TGTGCCAGCAGTTTAGAGGGATGGGGTGGCAATCAGCCCCAGCATTTT. Its translation: CASSLEGWGGNQPQHF.

The rearrangement joins TRBV5-1 to TRBJ1-2; the D is unclear. CDR3 size: 15 residues. With 1 base removed from V and 8 bases from J, the gap between germline ends came to 18 bases. Germline CDR1 reads SGHRS; CDR2 reads YFSETQ. The chain's CDR3 is CASSLSGGATGGYTF. CDR3 DNA: TGCGCCAGCAGCTTGAGCGGAGGCGCCACGGGAGGCTACACCTTC.

V is TRBV13 and J is TRBJ2-3; weak D call: TRBD2 (6 bases). Trimming removed 5 bases from V and 3 bases from J, with 15 bases in between. The CDR3 is made up of 15 amino acids. CDR1 is PRHDT and CDR2 is FYEKMQ in the germline V gene (reference sequence). CDR3 in amino acids: CASSPLGGSTDTQYF. The CDR3 DNA is TGTGCCAGCAGCCCCCTGGGGGGAAGTACAGATACGCAGTATTTT.

V usage is TRBV7-2 and J usage is TRBJ2-1; 11 bases line up with TRBD1. The trim removed 4 bases at V and 2 bases at J, leaving 4 bases unmatched. The CDR3 loop spans 16 amino acids. Germline CDR1 reads SGHTA; CDR2 reads FQGNSA. CDR3 loop: CASSSGTGGAYNEQFF. The CDR3 DNA reads TGTGCCAGCAGCTCCGGGACAGGGGGGGCCTACAATGAGCAGTTCTTC.